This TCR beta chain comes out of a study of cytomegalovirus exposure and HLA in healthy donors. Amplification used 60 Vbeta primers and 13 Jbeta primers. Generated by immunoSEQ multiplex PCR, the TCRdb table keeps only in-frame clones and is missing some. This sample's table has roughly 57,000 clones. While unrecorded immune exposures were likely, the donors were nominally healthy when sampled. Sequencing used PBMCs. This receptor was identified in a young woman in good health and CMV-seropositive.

The CDR3 DNA reads as TGTGCCAGCAGCTCGTCCCTCGGGGATCTTAATGAAAAACTGTTTTTT. Translated, it gives CASSSSLGDLNEKLFF. The chain carries TRBV5-4 and TRBJ1-4; the D is unclear. Per germline, CDR1 SGHNT and CDR2 YYREEE (reference sequence). The CDR3 loop spans 16 amino acids. V dropped 3 bases and J dropped 4 bases, with 16 bases sitting between them.